These 14 T cell receptor beta chains originate from one sample sequenced in a study of a mutant IDH1 vaccine in newly diagnosed glioma. Time point indicated: week 47, end of study. Each dose of the vaccine consisted of 300 ug of mutant IDH1 20-mer peptide, with topical imiquimod. No antigen is known for these receptors. Profiled with immunoSEQ multiplex PCR; TCRdb holds only in-frame clones, not every one. The table has tens of thousands of clones, less than 85% seen once. Sequenced here: PBMCs, sampled from a glioma patient whose treatment included an IDH1 peptide vaccine. The receptor set was obtained from a woman in her twenties or thirties with glioma. Some clones in this sample may be carry-over from other donors' samples.

The chain couples TRBV18 to TRBJ2-6; D gene ambiguous. V was pared by 3 bases and J by 0 bases, with 0 bases between. Germline CDR1 KGHSH, CDR2 LQKENI. The CDR3 loop spans 13 amino acids. The CDR3 DNA reads TGTGCCAGCTCACCCTCTGGGGCCAACGTCCTGACTTTC. As protein: CASSPSGANVLTF.

The table lists this clone with a few counts. Relative to the germline gene, one junction end is altered; a read error may explain this. The chain links TRBV7-9 to TRBJ1-5, with unresolved D. The CDR3 length is 12 residues. From germline, CDR1 is SEHNR and CDR2 FQNEAQ (reference sequence). The CDR3 reads CASSTNNQPQHF. The CDR3 bases are TGTGCCAGCAGCACAAACAATCAACCCCAGCATTTT.

This clone was detected a few times. The V and J genes are TRBV7-9 and TRBJ1-2, with 7 bases aligning to TRBD1. The CDR3 sequence is 14 residues long. V lost 4 bases to trimming and J lost 2 bases; unmatched junction nucleotides: 4. Per the germline V gene, CDR1 is SEHNR and CDR2 is FQNEAQ (reference sequence). CDR3 sequence reads: CASSYSGQNYGYTF. Written as DNA, the CDR3 is TGTGCCAGCAGCTACTCGGGACAGAACTATGGCTACACCTTC.

The V call is TRBV18, the J call TRBJ2-3, with 10 positions matching TRBD2. The CDR3 loop spans 15 amino acids. The germline CDR1 and CDR2 sequences are KGHSH and LQKENI. Losses at the gene ends were 4 bases for V and 3 bases for J; bases not matched to a gene: 4. The DNA of the CDR3 is TGTGCCAGCTCACGGGGACTAGCGCAAACAGATACGCAGTATTTT. Translated: CASSRGLAQTDTQYF.

This clone was picked up a small number of times. The chain uses TRBV5-6 and TRBJ2-7; weak D call: TRBD1 (5 bases). Germline CDR1 reads SGHDT; CDR2 reads YYEEEE. The CDR3 runs 11 residues. Trimming pared 3 bases from V and 7 bases from J, leaving 8 bases between. DNA of the CDR3: TGTGCCAGCAGCTCGGCAGGGGAGCAGTACTTC. Its translation is CASSSAGEQYF.

The chain is built from TRBV6-6 and TRBJ1-3; possibly TRBD1 for D (5 bases). Trimming pared 0 bases from V and 6 bases from J, leaving 9 bases between. CDR3 size: 14 residues. Germline CDR1 reads MNHNY; CDR2 reads SVGAGI (reference sequence). In DNA form, the CDR3 reads TGTGCCAGCAGTTACTCCATGGGGGTAAACACCATATATTTT. Its protein is CASSYSMGVNTIYF.

This chain joins TRBV9 and TRBJ2-4, with 7 bases lining up with TRBD2. CDR1 is SGDLS, CDR2 YYNGEE, per germline. The CDR3 runs to 14 residues. V was clipped by 0 bases and J by 4 bases; unmatched bases: 1. The CDR3 region is CASSVGGGKNIQYF. CDR3 bases: TGTGCCAGCAGCGTAGGGGGGGGGAAAAACATTCAGTACTTC.

V is TRBV5-5 and J is TRBJ2-1; D unresolved. From germline, CDR1 is SGHKS and CDR2 YYEKEE (reference sequence). The CDR3 runs to 15 residues. Between the trimmed V and J ends, which lost 0 bases and 3 bases, there was a span of 10 bases. The CDR3 loop is CASSLGAGVYNEQFF. DNA of the CDR3: TGTGCCAGCAGCTTGGGGGCTGGGGTCTACAATGAGCAGTTCTTC.

The V gene is TRBV6-1, the J gene TRBJ2-7; D remains unclear. The length of the CDR3 is 14 residues. CDR1 and CDR2 from the germline V gene are MNHNS and SASEGT. Trimming took 8 bases from V and 2 from J, leaving 16 bases between them. The CDR3 spells CASSAGPDAYEQYF. The CDR3, as DNA: TGTGCCAGCTCCGCCGGACCGGATGCCTACGAGCAGTACTTC.

CDR3 sequence reads: CASSPRGLDEQFF. CDR3 sequence (DNA): TGTGCCAGCAGTCCCAGGGGGCTGGATGAGCAGTTCTTC. This chain connects TRBV6-1 to TRBJ2-1; TRBD1 matches at 8 bases. The CDR3 is made up of 13 amino acids. Germline CDR1 reads MNHNS; CDR2 reads SASEGT. The ends lost 5 bases at V and 8 bases at J; junction bases unmatched: 5.

This clone has just a few counts. The chain is built from TRBV2 and TRBJ1-1; perhaps TRBD1 as D (5 bases). Between the trimmed V and J ends, which lost 1 base and 5 bases, there was a span of 11 bases. The CDR3 spans 14 residues. CDR1 and CDR2 from the germline V gene are SNHLY and FYNNEI. CDR3 in amino acids: CASSEGGSGTEAFF. The CDR3 DNA follows: TGTGCCAGCAGTGAAGGGGGGTCGGGGACTGAAGCTTTCTTT.

As regards this clone: Additional DNA sequences in this sample encode the identical CDR3. The chain couples TRBV7-9 to TRBJ1-1; D gene uncertain. The CDR3 sequence is 11 residues long. V was trimmed by 5 bases and J by 7 bases, leaving 8 bases between them. Per germline, CDR1 SEHNR and CDR2 FQNEAQ (reference sequence). DNA for the CDR3: TGTGCCAGCAGCCGCGGGTATGAAGCTTTCTTT. It translates to CASSRGYEAFF.

The rearrangement uses TRBV27 and TRBJ2-3; 8 nucleotides align to TRBD1. CDR1 is MNHEY, CDR2 SMNVEV, per germline (reference sequence). This CDR3 spans 15 amino acids. J was trimmed by 3 bases and V by 4 bases; bases with no gene match: 6. CDR3 region: CASSSHQGATDTQYF. Here the CDR3 DNA reads TGTGCCAGCAGTTCCCACCAGGGGGCAACAGATACGCAGTATTTT.

Here the CDR3 DNA reads TGTGCCAGCAACCCCTGGGGCGATGAGCAGTTCTTC. Protein: CASNPWGDEQFF. The chain uses TRBV6-1 and TRBJ2-1, with a weak D call TRBD1 (5 bases). CDR3 length equals 12 residues. CDR1 MNHNS and CDR2 SASEGT come from the germline V gene. The V end lost 7 bases, the J end lost 8 bases, and 12 bases lay between the germline ends.